Below are 3 T cell receptor beta chains sequenced from a single sample in a study of shared clonotypes between healthy human individuals. The data were produced by immunoSEQ multiplex PCR, yet TCRdb's version contains in-frame clones alone and is incomplete. This sample has under 600,000 clones, with roughly four fifths found just once. Source material: PBMCs. These receptors all stem from a woman aged 35 to 49 in good health. Some clones in this sample may be carry-over from other donors' samples.

Concerning this clone: The same CDR3 is also encoded by other DNA sequences in this sample. The chain couples TRBV9 to TRBJ2-4; 10 bases match TRBD1. CDR1 is SGDLS and CDR2 is YYNGEE in the germline V gene. J gave up 3 bases and V 2 bases, and 5 bases lay outside the gene matches. The CDR3 contains 16 residues. CDR3 loop: CASSVGQGVGKNIQYF. In nucleotides, the CDR3 is TGTGCCAGCAGCGTCGGACAGGGGGTTGGCAAAAACATTCAGTACTTC.

In its sample, this clone was seen once. The chain employs TRBV5-1 and TRBJ2-3, with D hard to call. Germline V gene data show CDR1 as SGHRS and CDR2 as YFSETQ. The CDR3 loop spans 14 amino acids. Trimming shortened V by 7 bases and J by 1 base, and 13 bases separated the two germline ends. As DNA, the CDR3 is TGCGCCAGCTCAGGATCATCGCGCACAGATACGCAGTATTTT. Its translation is CASSGSSRTDTQYF.

This chain joins TRBV7-8 and TRBJ2-7, with D unresolved. Germline V CDR1 and CDR2: SGHVS, FQNEAQ. V was clipped by 5 bases and J by 2 bases, with 16 bases between them. This CDR3 is 15 amino acids long. CDR3 sequence reads: CASSPPGRWTYEQYF. DNA for the CDR3: TGTGCCAGCAGCCCCCCCGGGCGGTGGACCTACGAGCAGTACTTC.